The 26 T cell receptor beta chains below come from one sample, sequenced in a study of T cells in Graves' hyperthyroidism and ophthalmopathy. What was amplified from RNA transcripts were TCR beta CDR3 regions. First-round RT-PCR targeting the TCR CDR3 was performed with the HTBI primer set. TCRdb recomputed calls from the multiplex PCR reads with MiXCR, one row per CDR3 protein. The profile covers fewer than 650,000 distinct CDR3 sequences, with roughly 14% appearing a single time and approximately 4.2% taken by the ten largest. The sequenced sample consisted of blood. Receptor source: a woman in her forties with Graves' ophthalmopathy.

This clonotype occurred many times. The V and J genes are TRBV12-3 or TRBV12-4 and TRBJ2-7, with D possibly TRBD1 on 6 matching bases. V was pared by 7 bases and J by 0 bases, with 16 bases between. The CDR3 totals 15 residues. CDR3 bases: TGTGCCAGCACCTTAGGGGACACACGCTCCTACGAGCAGTACTTC. Its protein product is CASTLGDTRSYEQYF.

The V and J genes are TRBV27 and TRBJ2-7; D unclear. CDR3 length: 14 amino acids. V was cut by 5 bases and J by 5 bases, with 16 bases left in between. Per the germline V gene, CDR1 is MNHEY and CDR2 is SMNVEV (reference sequence). The CDR3, as DNA: TGTGCCAGCAGTCCCCGAAGGTCAATCCACGAGCAGTACTTC. Protein sequence: CASSPRRSIHEQYF.

V usage is TRBV30 and J usage is TRBJ1-2; 7 positions match TRBD1. This CDR3 has 13 amino acids. Trimming cost V 0 bases and J 7 bases; bases outside gene matches: 5. Per the germline V gene, CDR1 is GTSNPN and CDR2 is SVGIG (reference sequence). The CDR3 DNA sequence: TGTGCCTGGAGTGTTGGACAGGCGTTTGGCTACACCTTC. It yields the protein CAWSVGQAFGYTF.

This clonotype appeared many times. This clone may be a read error of a much larger clone one base away. This chain connects TRBV12-3 or TRBV12-4 to TRBJ1-2; D is perhaps TRBD1 (6 bases). The CDR3 sequence is 13 residues long. As DNA, the CDR3 is TGTGCCAGCAGTTTCATGGGACATTATGACTACACCTTC. This sequence encodes CASSFMGHYDYTF.

This clonotype was seen repeatedly, ten times or more. The chain uses TRBV20-1 and TRBJ1-2; no clear D gene. The CDR3 spans 13 residues. Germline CDR1 is DFQATT and CDR2 is SNEGSKA (reference sequence). V gave up 0 bases and J gave up 5 bases, with 10 bases separating them. In DNA form, the CDR3 reads TGCAGTGCTAGAGATATCGAGGGATATGGCTACACCTTC. Its translation: CSARDIEGYGYTF.

This clonotype appeared many times. J is TRBJ2-5 and V is TRBV7-2; 8 positions agree with TRBD2. There are 14 residues in the CDR3. Per germline, CDR1 SGHTA and CDR2 FQGNSA. V lost 5 bases and J lost 6; bases outside the gene matches: 8. The CDR3 DNA sequence: TGTGCCAGCAGCCCGGGAGGGGTCGGGAAGACCCAGTACTTC. This gives the protein CASSPGGVGKTQYF.

In this sample, this clonotype turned up many times. One base away lies a much larger clone, so this may be a sequencing read error. V is TRBV12-3 or TRBV12-4 and J is TRBJ2-5, with 9 bases matching TRBD2. This CDR3 comprises 13 residues. Trimming took 5 bases from V and 3 from J; bases not matched to a gene: 1. CDR3 in amino acids: CASSASGKETQYF. The CDR3 DNA sequence: TGTGCCAGCAGTGCTAGCGGGAAAGAGACCCAGTACTTC.

This clonotype was seen only a few times. The genes are TRBV7-2 and TRBJ2-5; 11 bases agree with TRBD1. Germline-derived CDR1 and CDR2 are SGHTA and FQGNSA. Losses at the gene ends were 5 bases for V and 4 bases for J; bases not matched to a gene: 6. The CDR3 contains 15 residues. CDR3 DNA: TGTGCCAGCAGCACGTGGACAGGGGGCCGAGAGACCCAGTACTTC. Protein product: CASSTWTGGRETQYF.

The J gene is TRBJ2-1, the V gene TRBV20-1, with 13 bases lining up with TRBD2. The CDR3 covers 15 residues. In germline, CDR1 is DFQATT, CDR2 SNEGSKA (reference sequence). V gave up 0 bases and J gave up 5 bases; unmatched junction bases: 1. The DNA of the CDR3 is TGCAGTGCTAGAGATGGGACTAGCGGGAACAATGAGCAGTTCTTC. Translation: CSARDGTSGNNEQFF.

The gene calls are TRBV3-1 and TRBJ1-1; a possible D gene is TRBD1 (6 bases). V was clipped by 2 bases and J by 5 bases, with 18 bases between them. CDR3 length: 16 amino acids. Per germline, CDR1 LGHDT and CDR2 YNNKEL (reference sequence). CDR3 protein: CASSQNQQGQWTEAFF. In nucleotides, the CDR3 is TGTGCCAGCAGCCAAAACCAACAGGGACAATGGACTGAAGCTTTCTTT.

A word on this clonotype: This may come from a read error, since a much larger clone is one base off. The chain joins TRBV29-1 to TRBJ2-7, with 11 positions matching TRBD1. Germline V lookup: CDR1 SQVTM, CDR2 ANQGSEA. V was pared by 4 bases and J by 7 bases, with 9 bases of the junction left unmatched. The CDR3 is 14 amino acids. CDR3 in DNA: TGCAGCGTTGGCTCGGGACAGGGGGTTCTGGAGCAGTACTTC. Protein sequence: CSVGSGQGVLEQYF.

As DNA, the CDR3 is TGTGCCCGAGGGGACTACAACACCGGGGAGCTGTTTTTT. Amino acids: CARGDYNTGELFF. J is TRBJ2-2 and V is TRBV30; 7 nucleotides match TRBD2. Germline CDR1 reads GTSNPN; CDR2 reads SVGIG (reference sequence). J was trimmed by 2 bases and V by 8 bases; bases with no gene match: 5. The CDR3 spans 13 residues.

The rearrangement joins TRBV28 to TRBJ2-2; D is possibly TRBD1 (6 bases). The CDR3 contains 16 residues. Germline V gives CDR1 MDHEN, CDR2 SYDVKM. The V end lost 4 bases, the J end lost 5 bases, and 17 bases lay between the germline ends. In DNA form, the CDR3 reads TGTGCCAGCAGTTCTCTCGACAGGATAGGGACCGGGGAGCTGTTTTTT. This sequence encodes CASSSLDRIGTGELFF. Using reference TRBV28 and TRBJ2-2 for the parts outside the CDR3, the full variable domain is DVKVTQSSRYLVKRTGEKVFLECVQDMDHENMFWYRQDPGLGLRLIYFSYDVKMKEKGDIPEGYSVSREKKERFSLILESASTNQTSMYLCASSSLDRIGTGELFFGEGSRLTVL.

This clonotype was observed once. CDR3 coding DNA: TGTGCCAGCAGTGATACGCGAGGACGGAATTGGTGGAATCAGCCCCAGCATTTT. This sequence encodes CASSDTRGRNWWNQPQHF. This chain links TRBV6-1 with TRBJ1-5; D unresolved. Germline values: CDR1 MNHNS, CDR2 SASEGT. Trimming cost V 3 bases and J 4 bases, with 22 bases left between them. The CDR3 consists of 18 residues.

In its sample, this clonotype was seen many times. This chain links TRBV27 with TRBJ2-7; 14 bases line up with TRBD2. The CDR3 is 16 residues long. From germline, CDR1 is MNHEY and CDR2 SMNVEV (reference sequence). Losses at the gene ends were 8 bases for V and 3 bases for J; bases not matched to a gene: 9. The CDR3 protein is CASGLAGGNNGYEQYF. The CDR3 nucleotides read TGTGCCAGCGGACTAGCGGGAGGAAACAACGGCTACGAGCAGTACTTC.

This clonotype appeared a single time. The chain employs TRBV5-5 and TRBJ2-4, with 8 nucleotides matching TRBD1. The CDR3 totals 15 residues. V trimming: 0 bases; J trimming: 6 bases; junction bases outside the gene matches: 5. Germline lookup yields CDR1 SGHKS and CDR2 YYEKEE (reference sequence). CDR3 sequence (DNA): TGTGCCAGCAGCTTGGCGACACAGGGGGGAAACATTCAGTACTTC. Encoded protein: CASSLATQGGNIQYF. The whole variable domain, remainder taken from reference TRBV5-5 and TRBJ2-4, is DAGVTQSPTHLIKTRGQQVTLRCSPISGHKSVSWYQQVLGQGPQFIFQYYEKEERGRGNFPDRFSARQFPNYSSELNVNALLLGDSALYLCASSLATQGGNIQYFGAGTRLSVL.

This clonotype has a count of ten or more. The chain has TRBV7-8 and TRBJ1-3; D gene ambiguous. Between the trimmed V and J ends, which lost 1 base and 1 base, there was a span of 11 bases. CDR3 length: 16 residues. The germline V gene encodes CDR1 SGHVS and CDR2 FQNEAQ. CDR3: CASSLVVDSSGNTIYF. The CDR3 DNA reads as TGTGCCAGCAGCTTAGTTGTGGATTCATCTGGAAACACCATATATTTT.

This clonotype was seen repeatedly, ten times or more. The chain employs TRBV27 and TRBJ1-1, with 11 bases lining up with TRBD1. This CDR3 comprises 15 residues. The ends lost 6 bases at V and 0 bases at J; junction bases unmatched: 3. CDR1 and CDR2 (germline): MNHEY, SMNVEV (reference sequence). CDR3 nucleotide sequence: TGTGCCAGCAGGGACAGGGGGCTGATGAACACTGAAGCTTTCTTT. Its translation: CASRDRGLMNTEAFF.

The CDR3 nucleotides read TGTGCCAGCAGCGTAGGGAGTCTAACCTACGAGCAGTACTTC. It yields the protein CASSVGSLTYEQYF. This chain links TRBV9 with TRBJ2-7, with D uncertain. Trimming took 0 bases from V and 2 from J, leaving 9 bases between them. Germline assignment: CDR1 SGDLS and CDR2 YYNGEE. This CDR3 is built from 14 residues.

At least ten counts were recorded for this clonotype. The V call is TRBV24-1, the J call TRBJ1-5, with unresolved D. V dropped 4 bases and J dropped 3 bases, with 9 bases sitting between them. This CDR3 region has 14 residues. Germline-derived CDR1 and CDR2 are KGHDR and SFDVKD. CDR3 nucleotides: TGTGCCACCAGTGAAACCGGAATCAATCAGCCCCAGCATTTT. Its protein product is CATSETGINQPQHF.

The sample holds many counts of this clonotype. This sequence joins TRBV6-2 or TRBV6-3 and TRBJ1-5, with D maybe TRBD1 (5 bases). This CDR3 has 15 amino acids. Trimming removed 7 bases at V and 2 bases at J, with 15 bases between. Germline assignment: CDR1 MNHEY and CDR2 SVGEGT. Here the CDR3 DNA reads TGTGCCAGCAAAACGGGGGGTGAAGGCAATCAGCCCCAGCATTTT. Translated: CASKTGGEGNQPQHF.

The CDR3 DNA is TGTGCCAGCAGACAAGGGACTAGCGCCAGGAATGAGCAGTTCTTC. Its protein product is CASRQGTSARNEQFF. The chain recombines TRBV6-2 or TRBV6-3 with TRBJ2-1; 10 bases map to TRBD2. Unmatched junction bases numbered 9, after V lost 6 bases and J lost 7 bases. CDR1 MNHEY and CDR2 SVGEGT come from the germline V gene. The CDR3 length is 15 residues.

This clonotype occurred many times. CDR3 bases: TGTGCCAGCAGTTACTCGAAAGGGCAACTAGCGGGCCTCAGCTCCTACGAGCAGTACTTC. The encoded protein is CASSYSKGQLAGLSSYEQYF. The chain couples TRBV6-2 or TRBV6-3 to TRBJ2-7; TRBD2 matches at 9 bases. Trimming removed 0 bases from V and 0 bases from J; junction bases left unmatched: 15. The CDR3 spans 20 residues. CDR1 is MNHEY, CDR2 SVGEGT, per germline.

The chain recombines TRBV19 with TRBJ1-2; 8 bases match TRBD1. Germline V gives CDR1 LNHDA, CDR2 SQIVND (reference sequence). J gave up 5 bases and V 5 bases, and 4 bases lay outside the gene matches. There are 13 residues in the CDR3. The CDR3 DNA is TGTGCCAGTAGTGACACAGGGGGATATGGCTACACCTTC. Translating gives CASSDTGGYGYTF.

This clonotype was seen repeatedly, ten times or more. DNA of the CDR3: TGCGCCAGCAGCCAAGAGGGCGGTCGGCAGTACTTC. This sequence encodes CASSQEGGRQYF. J is TRBJ2-7 and V is TRBV4-3; no reliable D call. The CDR3 is 12 amino acids. Per germline, CDR1 LGHNA and CDR2 YSLEER. Trimming cost V 0 bases and J 9 bases, with 9 bases left between them.

This clonotype was seen ten or more times. The gene calls are TRBV28 and TRBJ2-7; TRBD2 matches at 10 bases. CDR1 MDHEN and CDR2 SYDVKM come from the germline V gene. Trimming removed 3 bases from V and 4 bases from J; junction bases left unmatched: 6. There are 15 residues in the CDR3. DNA of the CDR3: TGTGCCAGCAGTTTGGGGGGACTAGCGAATTACGAGCAGTACTTC. Translation: CASSLGGLANYEQYF.